These 3 T cell receptor beta chains were sequenced from one sample in a study of T cells in Graves' hyperthyroidism and ophthalmopathy. RNA transcripts provided the source from which TCR beta CDR3 regions were amplified. In the first-round RT-PCR of the TCR CDR3, the HTBI primer set was used. TCRdb re-analysed the multiplex PCR reads in MiXCR, keeping a single row per CDR3 protein. The sample yields some 510,000 distinct CDR3 sequences, around 45% seen once. The sample comprised peripheral blood or thyroid tissue (not recorded which). The receptor source for this set is a woman aged 18-30 years with Graves' hyperthyroidism.

This clonotype has just a few counts. The gene calls are TRBV7-2 and TRBJ2-7; D is unclear. CDR1 and CDR2 from the germline V gene are SGHTA and FQGNSA. The CDR3 extends over 17 amino acids. Trimming removed 5 bases at V and 1 base at J, with 21 bases between. In nucleotides, the CDR3 is TGTGCCAGCAGCCAAGGAAGCGATAACGCCCCTTCCTACGAGCAGTACTTC. Amino acids: CASSQGSDNAPSYEQYF. The complete variable domain, with remaining parts taken from reference TRBV7-2 and TRBJ2-7, reads GAGVSQSPSNKVTEKGKDVELRCDPISGHTALYWYRQSLGQGLEFLIYFQGNSAPDKSGLPSDRFSAERTGGSVSTLTIQRTQQEDSAVYLCASSQGSDNAPSYEQYFGPGTRLTVT.

For the CDR3, the DNA is TGTGCCACCAGTGATGCGGACAGGGGACAGCCCCAGCATTTT. Translation: CATSDADRGQPQHF. This chain connects TRBV24-1 to TRBJ1-5; the match to TRBD1 covers 9 bases. The junction had 3 bases not matched to a gene; V was cut back by 3 bases and J by 7 bases. Germline assignment: CDR1 KGHDR and CDR2 SFDVKD. The CDR3 has 14 amino acids.

The chain combines TRBV29-1 with TRBJ2-5; weak D call: TRBD2 (6 bases). CDR1 and CDR2 from the germline V gene are SQVTM and ANQGSEA. The length of the CDR3 is 14 residues. V gave up 8 bases and J gave up 4 bases, with 20 bases separating them. The CDR3 protein is CSRWKTGELETQYF. Here the CDR3 DNA reads TGCAGCCGCTGGAAAACGGGAGAGCTAGAGACCCAGTACTTC.